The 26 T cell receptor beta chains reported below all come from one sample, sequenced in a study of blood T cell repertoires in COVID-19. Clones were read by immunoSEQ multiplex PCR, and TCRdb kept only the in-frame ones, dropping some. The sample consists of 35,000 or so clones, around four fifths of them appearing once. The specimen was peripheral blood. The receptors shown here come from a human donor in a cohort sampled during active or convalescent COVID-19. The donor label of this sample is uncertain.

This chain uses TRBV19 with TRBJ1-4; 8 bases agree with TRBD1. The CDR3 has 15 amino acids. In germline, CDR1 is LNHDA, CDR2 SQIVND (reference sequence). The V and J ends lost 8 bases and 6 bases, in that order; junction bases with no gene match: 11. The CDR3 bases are TGTGCCAGTGCCGAGACAGGGGTTTCTTATGAAAAACTGTTTTTT. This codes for CASAETGVSYEKLFF. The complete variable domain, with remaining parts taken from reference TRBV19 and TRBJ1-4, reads DGGITQSPKYLFRKEGQNVTLSCEQNLNHDAMYWYRQDPGQGLRLIYYSQIVNDFQKGDIAEGYSVSREKKESFPLTVTSAQKNPTAFYLCASAETGVSYEKLFFGSGTQLSVL.

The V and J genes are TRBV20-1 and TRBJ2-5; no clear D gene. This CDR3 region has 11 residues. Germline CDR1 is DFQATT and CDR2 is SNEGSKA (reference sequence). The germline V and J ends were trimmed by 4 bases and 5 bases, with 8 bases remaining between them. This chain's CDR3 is CSAKNQETQYF. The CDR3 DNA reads TGCAGTGCTAAAAATCAGGAGACCCAGTACTTC.

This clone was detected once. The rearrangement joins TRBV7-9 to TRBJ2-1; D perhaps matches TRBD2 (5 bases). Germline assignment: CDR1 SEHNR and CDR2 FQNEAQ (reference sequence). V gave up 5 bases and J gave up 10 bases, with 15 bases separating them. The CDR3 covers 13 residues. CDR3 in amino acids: CASSPGETREQFF. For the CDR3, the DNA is TGTGCCAGCAGCCCCGGGGAGACCAGGGAGCAGTTCTTC. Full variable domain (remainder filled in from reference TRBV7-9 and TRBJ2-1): DTGVSQNPRHKITKRGQNVTFRCDPISEHNRLYWYRQTLGQGPEFLTYFQNEAQLEKSRLLSDRFSAERPKGSFSTLEIQRTEQGDSAMYLCASSPGETREQFFGPGTRLTVL.

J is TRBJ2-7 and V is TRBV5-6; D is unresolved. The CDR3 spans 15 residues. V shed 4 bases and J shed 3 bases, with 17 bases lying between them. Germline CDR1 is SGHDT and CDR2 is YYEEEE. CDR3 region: CASSHLSPAHYEQYF. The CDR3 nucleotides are TGTGCCAGCAGCCACTTATCCCCAGCGCACTACGAGCAGTACTTC.

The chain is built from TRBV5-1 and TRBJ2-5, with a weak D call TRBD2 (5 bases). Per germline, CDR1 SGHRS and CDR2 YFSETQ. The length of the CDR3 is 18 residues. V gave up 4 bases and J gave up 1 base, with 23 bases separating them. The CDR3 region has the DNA TGCGCCAGCAGCGCCGATTCCTCCACGCGGCGGGTCCAAGAGACCCAGTACTTC. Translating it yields CASSADSSTRRVQETQYF.

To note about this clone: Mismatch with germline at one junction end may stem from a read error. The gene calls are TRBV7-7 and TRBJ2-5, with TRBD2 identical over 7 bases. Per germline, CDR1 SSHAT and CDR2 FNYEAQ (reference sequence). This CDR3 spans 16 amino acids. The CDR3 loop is CASSPFQSGTGETQYF. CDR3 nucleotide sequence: TGTGCTAGCAGCCCCTTCCAAAGCGGGACCGGGGAGACCCAGTACTTC.

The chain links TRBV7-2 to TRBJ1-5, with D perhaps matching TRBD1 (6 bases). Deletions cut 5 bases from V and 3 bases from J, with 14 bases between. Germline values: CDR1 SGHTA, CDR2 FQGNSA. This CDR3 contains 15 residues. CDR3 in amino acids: CASSQAGQINQPQHF. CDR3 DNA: TGTGCCAGCAGCCAAGCTGGACAGATCAATCAGCCCCAGCATTTT.

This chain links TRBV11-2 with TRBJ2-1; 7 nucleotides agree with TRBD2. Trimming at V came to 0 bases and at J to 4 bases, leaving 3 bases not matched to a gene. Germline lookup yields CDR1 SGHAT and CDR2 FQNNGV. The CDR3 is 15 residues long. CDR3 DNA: TGTGCCAGCAGCTTAGATATTAGCGGGTACAATGAGCAGTTCTTC. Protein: CASSLDISGYNEQFF. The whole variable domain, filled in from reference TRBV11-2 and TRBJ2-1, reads EAGVAQSPRYKIIEKRQSVAFWCNPISGHATLYWYQQILGQGPKLLIQFQNNGVVDDSQLPKDRFSAERLKGVDSTLKIQPAKLEDSAVYLCASSLDISGYNEQFFGPGTRLTVL.

This chain's CDR3 is CASSGQGDNSPLHF. CDR3 sequence (DNA): TGTGCCAGCAGCGGACAGGGGGATAATTCACCCCTCCACTTT. The rearrangement joins TRBV9 to TRBJ1-6, with TRBD1 identical over 9 bases. Germline V gene lookup returns CDR1 SGDLS and CDR2 YYNGEE. The trim removed 3 bases at V and 5 bases at J, leaving 0 bases unmatched. The CDR3 covers 14 residues.

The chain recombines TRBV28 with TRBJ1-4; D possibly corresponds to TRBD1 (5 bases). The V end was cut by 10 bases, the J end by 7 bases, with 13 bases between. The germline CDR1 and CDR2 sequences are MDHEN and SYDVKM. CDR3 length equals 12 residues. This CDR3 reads CATTAGREKLFF. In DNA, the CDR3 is TGTGCCACCACGGCGGGACGTGAAAAACTGTTTTTT. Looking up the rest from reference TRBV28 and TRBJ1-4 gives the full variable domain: DVKVTQSSRYLVKRTGEKVFLECVQDMDHENMFWYRQDPGLGLRLIYFSYDVKMKEKGDIPEGYSVSREKKERFSLILESASTNQTSMYLCATTAGREKLFFGSGTQLSVL.

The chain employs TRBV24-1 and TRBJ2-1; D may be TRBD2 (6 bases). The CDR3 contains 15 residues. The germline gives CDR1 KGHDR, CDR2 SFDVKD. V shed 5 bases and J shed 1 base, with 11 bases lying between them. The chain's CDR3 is CATSAGEVSYNEQFF. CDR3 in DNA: TGTGCCACCAGTGCGGGGGAAGTATCCTACAATGAGCAGTTCTTC.

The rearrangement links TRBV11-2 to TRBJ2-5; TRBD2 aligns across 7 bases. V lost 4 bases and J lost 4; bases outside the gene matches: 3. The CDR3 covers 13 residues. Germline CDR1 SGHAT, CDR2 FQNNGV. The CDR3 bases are TGTGCCAGCAGCTCGCGGGAGCGAGAGACCCAGTACTTC. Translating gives CASSSRERETQYF.

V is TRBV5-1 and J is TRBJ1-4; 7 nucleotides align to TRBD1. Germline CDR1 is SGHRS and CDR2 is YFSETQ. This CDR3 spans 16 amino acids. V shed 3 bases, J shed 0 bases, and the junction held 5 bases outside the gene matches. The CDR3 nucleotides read TGCGCCAGCAGCTCGGGACAGCAGACAACTAATGAAAAACTGTTTTTT. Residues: CASSSGQQTTNEKLFF. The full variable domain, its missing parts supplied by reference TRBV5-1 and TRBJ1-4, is KAGVTQTPRYLIKTRGQQVTLSCSPISGHRSVSWYQQTPGQGLQFLFEYFSETQRNKGNFPGRFSGRQFSNSRSEMNVSTLELGDSALYLCASSSGQQTTNEKLFFGSGTQLSVL.

For the CDR3, the DNA is TGTGCCAGCAGCTTAAGCGGGGGCGGAAGTAGCTATGGCTACACCTTC. This codes for CASSLSGGGSSYGYTF. The V gene is TRBV11-3, the J gene TRBJ1-2; maybe TRBD1 (6 bases). The CDR3 contains 16 residues. V was shortened by 2 bases and J by 4 bases, with 17 bases between the two germline ends. CDR1 is SGHNT and CDR2 is YENEEA in the germline V gene.

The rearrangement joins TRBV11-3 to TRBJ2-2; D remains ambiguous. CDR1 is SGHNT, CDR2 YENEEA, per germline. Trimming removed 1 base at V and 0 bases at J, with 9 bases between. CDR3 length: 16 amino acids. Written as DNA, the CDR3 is TGTGCCAGCAGCTTAGTTAGACTCTCGAACACCGGGGAGCTGTTTTTT. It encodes CASSLVRLSNTGELFF.

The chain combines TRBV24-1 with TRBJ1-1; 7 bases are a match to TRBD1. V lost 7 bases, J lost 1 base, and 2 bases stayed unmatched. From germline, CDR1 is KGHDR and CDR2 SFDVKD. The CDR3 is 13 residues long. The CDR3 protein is CATRNRGNTEAFF. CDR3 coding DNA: TGTGCCACCAGGAACAGGGGGAACACTGAAGCTTTCTTT.

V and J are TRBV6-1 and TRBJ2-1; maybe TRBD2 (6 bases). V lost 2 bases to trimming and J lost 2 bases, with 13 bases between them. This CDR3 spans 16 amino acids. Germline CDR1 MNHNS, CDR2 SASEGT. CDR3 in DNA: TGTGCCAGCAGTGAATTCGGCGGGAACGCCTACAATGAGCAGTTCTTC. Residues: CASSEFGGNAYNEQFF.

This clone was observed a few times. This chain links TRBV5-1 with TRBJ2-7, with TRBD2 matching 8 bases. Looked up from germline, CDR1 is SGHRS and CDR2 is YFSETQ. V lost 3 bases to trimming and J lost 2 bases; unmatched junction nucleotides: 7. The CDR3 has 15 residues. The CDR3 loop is CASSSGGVLTYEQYF. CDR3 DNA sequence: TGCGCCAGCAGCTCGGGGGGGGTCCTGACCTACGAGCAGTACTTC.

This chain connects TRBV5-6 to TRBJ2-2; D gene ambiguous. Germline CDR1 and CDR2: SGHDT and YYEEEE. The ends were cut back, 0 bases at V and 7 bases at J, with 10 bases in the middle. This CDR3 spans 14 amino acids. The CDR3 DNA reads TGTGCCAGCAGCTTGGTGCCAACTGGCGGGGAGCTGTTTTTT. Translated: CASSLVPTGGELFF.

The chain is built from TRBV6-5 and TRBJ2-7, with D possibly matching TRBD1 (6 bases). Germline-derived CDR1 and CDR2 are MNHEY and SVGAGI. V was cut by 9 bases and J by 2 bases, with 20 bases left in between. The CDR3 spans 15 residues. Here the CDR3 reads CASRTVIRGTYEQYF. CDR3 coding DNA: TGTGCCAGTAGAACGGTTATCAGGGGAACCTACGAGCAGTACTTC.

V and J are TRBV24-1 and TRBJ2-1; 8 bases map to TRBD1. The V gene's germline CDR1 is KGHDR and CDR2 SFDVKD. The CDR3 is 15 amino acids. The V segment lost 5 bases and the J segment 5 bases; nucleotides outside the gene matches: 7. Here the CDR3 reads CATSAPGTGNNEQFF. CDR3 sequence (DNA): TGTGCCACCAGTGCCCCCGGGACAGGAAACAATGAGCAGTTCTTC.

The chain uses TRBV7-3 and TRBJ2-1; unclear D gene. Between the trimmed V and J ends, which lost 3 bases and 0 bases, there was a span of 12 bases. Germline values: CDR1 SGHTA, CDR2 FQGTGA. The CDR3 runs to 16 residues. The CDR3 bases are TGTGCCAGCAGCTTCATGGGCCTGAGCTCCTACAATGAGCAGTTCTTC. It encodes CASSFMGLSSYNEQFF.

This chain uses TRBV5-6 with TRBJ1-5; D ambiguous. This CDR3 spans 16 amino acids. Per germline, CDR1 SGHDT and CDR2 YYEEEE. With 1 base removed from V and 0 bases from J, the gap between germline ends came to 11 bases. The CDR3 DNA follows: TGTGCCAGCAGCTTGCGGGGAGTCCATAGCAATCAGCCCCAGCATTTT. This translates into CASSLRGVHSNQPQHF.

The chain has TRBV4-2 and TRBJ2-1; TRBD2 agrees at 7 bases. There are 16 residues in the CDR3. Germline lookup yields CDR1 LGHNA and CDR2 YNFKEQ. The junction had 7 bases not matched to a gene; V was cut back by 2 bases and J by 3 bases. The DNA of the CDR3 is TGTGCCAGCAGCCAAAGATGGGGGGGACTCTACAATGAGCAGTTCTTC. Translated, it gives CASSQRWGGLYNEQFF.

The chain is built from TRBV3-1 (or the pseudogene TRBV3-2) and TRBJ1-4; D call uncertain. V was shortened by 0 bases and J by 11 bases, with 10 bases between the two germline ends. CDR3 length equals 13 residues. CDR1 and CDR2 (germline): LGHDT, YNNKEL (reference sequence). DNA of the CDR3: TGTGCCAGCAGCCAAGATCTGGTGCAGAAACTGTTTTTT. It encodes CASSQDLVQKLFF.

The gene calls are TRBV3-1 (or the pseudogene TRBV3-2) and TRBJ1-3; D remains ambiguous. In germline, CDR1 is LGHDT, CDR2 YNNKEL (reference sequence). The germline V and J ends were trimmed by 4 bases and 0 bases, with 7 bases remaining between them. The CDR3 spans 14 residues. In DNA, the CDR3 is TGTGCCAGCAGCCCTTCGGGCTCTGGAAACACCATATATTTT. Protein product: CASSPSGSGNTIYF.